The 6 T cell receptor beta chains below were found in one sample sequenced in a study of cytotoxic CD8 clonotypes in ibrutinib-treated CLL. The repertoire was sequenced with immunoSEQ multiplex PCR; TCRdb's copy has only in-frame clones and lacks some. The data show about 45,000 clones, 60% to 70% seen once. The sample here was PBMCs, taken after 24 months of ibrutinib treatment. Receptors originate from a human donor with chronic lymphocytic leukemia.

The CDR3 DNA sequence: TGTGCCAGCAGCAATGGACTTTCTGAAAAACTGTTTTTT. Translation: CASSNGLSEKLFF. The rearrangement joins TRBV7-9 to TRBJ1-4; D gene uncertain. The CDR3 length is 13 residues. V lost 5 bases and J 7 bases, leaving 11 bases between the germline ends. Germline loops: CDR1 SEHNR, CDR2 FQNEAQ (reference sequence).

This chain uses TRBV27 with TRBJ1-2, with a weak D call TRBD1 (5 bases). CDR1 is MNHEY, CDR2 SMNVEV, per germline (reference sequence). The V and J ends lost 2 bases and 7 bases respectively, with 11 bases between them. The length of the CDR3 is 13 residues. The CDR3 nucleotides read TGTGCCAGCAGTTTAGGGGGAGGGTTTGGCTACACCTTC. Its protein is CASSLGGGFGYTF.

The chain uses TRBV6-6 and TRBJ2-5; 11 bases map to TRBD2. Germline V gives CDR1 MNHNY, CDR2 SVGAGI (reference sequence). The ends lost 5 bases at V and 3 bases at J; junction bases unmatched: 5. The CDR3 runs 15 residues. In nucleotides, the CDR3 is TGTGCCAGCAGTATAACTAGCGGGGGAAAAGAGACCCAGTACTTC. Protein sequence: CASSITSGGKETQYF.

This clone is a singleton in its sample. This chain connects TRBV9 to TRBJ1-3, with D possibly being TRBD1 (5 bases). This CDR3 has 14 residues. Germline-derived CDR1 and CDR2 are SGDLS and YYNGEE. V was shortened by 4 bases and J by 4 bases, with 12 bases between the two germline ends. DNA for the CDR3: TGTGCCAGCAGCCTTGTAGGGGCCGGAAACACCATATATTTT. Amino acid sequence: CASSLVGAGNTIYF.

The CDR3 coding sequence is TGTGCCAGCAGCCCGCGGACAGGGGACGTGTGGATGAACACTGAAGCTTTCTTT. Amino acid sequence: CASSPRTGDVWMNTEAFF. J is TRBJ1-1 and V is TRBV7-9; 9 positions match TRBD1. CDR1 and CDR2 from the germline V gene are SEHNR and FQNEAQ (reference sequence). The length of the CDR3 is 18 residues. V lost 5 bases and J lost 0; bases outside the gene matches: 13.

The rearrangement uses TRBV30 and TRBJ1-4, with a possible D match to TRBD1 (5 bases). Trimming removed 4 bases at V and 3 bases at J, with 6 bases between. CDR3 length: 12 residues. CDR1 and CDR2 (germline): GTSNPN, SVGIG (reference sequence). The CDR3 loop is CAWTGPNEKLFF. CDR3 sequence (DNA): TGTGCCTGGACAGGGCCTAATGAAAAACTGTTTTTT.